This T cell receptor (beta chain) was recovered during a study of identical twins. At least ten counts were recorded for this clonotype. One entry per CDR3 protein results from TCRdb running MiXCR on the 5' RACE reads. Of 260,000 or so distinct CDR3 sequences in the sample, approximately 7.8% were seen once. This CDR3 contains 17 residues. The V and J ends lost 6 bases and 4 bases, in that order; junction bases with no gene match: 8. Germline V gives CDR1 SGHRS, CDR2 YFSETQ. Another study also made use of these data, one on yellow fever vaccine responses in identical twins.

This clonotype originated in a woman between 18 and 29 years old in good health. The rearrangement links TRBV5-1 to TRBJ2-2; 14 nucleotides align to TRBD2. Sequencing was performed on CD8+ T cells sorted from blood. This chain's CDR3 is CASNPGLAGAITGELFF. In DNA form, the CDR3 reads TGCGCCAGCAACCCGGGACTAGCGGGGGCAATCACCGGGGAGCTGTTTTTT.